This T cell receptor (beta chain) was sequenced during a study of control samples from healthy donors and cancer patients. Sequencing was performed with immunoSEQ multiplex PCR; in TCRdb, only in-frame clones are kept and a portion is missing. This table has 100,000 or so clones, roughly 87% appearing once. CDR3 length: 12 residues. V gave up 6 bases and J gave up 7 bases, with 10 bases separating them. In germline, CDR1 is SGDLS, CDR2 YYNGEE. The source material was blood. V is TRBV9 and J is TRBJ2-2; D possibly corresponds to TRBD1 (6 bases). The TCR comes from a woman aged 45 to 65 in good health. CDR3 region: CASTRTDGELFF. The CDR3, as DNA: TGTGCCAGCACGAGGACAGACGGGGAGCTGTTTTTT.